Sequencing of this TCR beta chain was carried out in a study of T cell responses to AZD1222 COVID-19 vaccine. Study context: Both about-4-week and about-12-week second-dose recipients were combined.

This clone was counted a single time. Its antigen is unidentified. The CDR3 length is 17 residues. Germline V CDR1 and CDR2: LGHNA, YNFKEQ. Between the trimmed V and J ends, which lost 5 bases and 3 bases, there was a span of 22 bases. The method was immunoSEQ multiplex PCR; TCRdb's version includes in-frame clones alone and lacks a portion of them. The sample lists roughly 150,000 clones, over 75% occurring once. Whole-study findings and limits: Every sample of the repertoires postdated the peak T cell response. Dominant at 160-218 and 743-854, vaccine-associated CD4 TCRs also spanned spike.

The specimen comprised peripheral blood, sampled on day 0 of AZD1222 vaccination. The sequence came from an adult in good health. The V and J genes are TRBV4-2 and TRBJ1-1; possible D gene TRBD1, 5 bases. The DNA for the CDR3 is TGTGCCAGCAGCGACCTCTTTAAACGGGGGACGCACACTGAAGCTTTCTTT. Encoded protein: CASSDLFKRGTHTEAFF.